Following are 20 T cell receptor beta chains from one sample sequenced in a study of cytomegalovirus exposure and HLA in healthy donors. Vbeta (60) and Jbeta (13) primers were used in the PCR. The method was immunoSEQ multiplex PCR; TCRdb's version includes in-frame clones alone and lacks a portion of them. The sample lists some 140,000 clones, around 10% seen once, with around 7% in the top ten. The specimen was PBMCs. These receptors all come from a woman aged 40 to 50 in good health and CMV-seropositive.

This chain joins TRBV19 and TRBJ2-1, with TRBD2 matching over 11 bases. CDR1 and CDR2 from the germline V gene are LNHDA and SQIVND (reference sequence). J lost 7 bases, V lost 2 bases, and 7 bases had no gene match. CDR3 length equals 16 residues. The DNA of the CDR3 is TGTGCCAGTAGTATAATAGCGGGGGGGCGTTATAATGAGCAGTTCTTC. This gives the protein CASSIIAGGRYNEQFF.

V usage is TRBV4-2 and J usage is TRBJ1-6; the D gene is possibly TRBD1 (5 bases). V dropped 0 bases and J dropped 8 bases, with 14 bases sitting between them. Germline CDR1 reads LGHNA; CDR2 reads YNFKEQ. This CDR3 comprises 16 residues. The CDR3 DNA follows: TGTGCCAGCAGCCAAGACGTCGGGGGGAAGTATTCACCCCTCCACTTT. This gives the protein CASSQDVGGKYSPLHF.

V usage is TRBV5-6 and J usage is TRBJ1-4; unclear D gene. Trimming cost V 1 base and J 6 bases, with 13 bases left between them. Per the germline V gene, CDR1 is SGHDT and CDR2 is YYEEEE. The CDR3 loop spans 15 amino acids. CDR3 sequence reads: CASSLNPTADEKLFF. The CDR3 DNA follows: TGTGCCAGCAGCTTGAACCCTACAGCAGATGAAAAACTGTTTTTT. The full variable domain, completed using reference TRBV5-6 and TRBJ1-4, is DAGVTQSPTHLIKTRGQQVTLRCSPKSGHDTVSWYQQALGQGPQFIFQYYEEEERQRGNFPDRFSGHQFPNYSSELNVNALLLGDSALYLCASSLNPTADEKLFFGSGTQLSVL.

This clone has more than one count but fewer than ten. V and J are TRBV6-5 and TRBJ1-1, with D possibly TRBD1 on 6 matching bases. The V and J ends lost 3 bases and 7 bases respectively, with 12 bases between them. Germline CDR1 reads MNHEY; CDR2 reads SVGAGI. The CDR3 is 13 amino acids. The CDR3 bases are TGTGCCAGCAGTTATCAGGGAGGGGGTGAAGCTTTCTTT. Its translation: CASSYQGGGEAFF.

This clone turned up a few times. This sequence joins TRBV25-1 and TRBJ2-7; possible D gene TRBD2, 5 bases. V was clipped by 4 bases and J by 6 bases, with 13 bases between them. The CDR3 spans 13 residues. CDR1 MGHDK and CDR2 SYGVNS come from the germline V gene. The CDR3 bases are TGTGCCAGCAGTGCTACTATCGGGGTCGAGCAGTACTTC. Translation gives CASSATIGVEQYF.

This clone was seen more than once but under ten times. V and J are TRBV5-1 and TRBJ2-2; 7 bases are shared with TRBD1. The germline gives CDR1 SGHRS, CDR2 YFSETQ. Unmatched junction bases numbered 7, after V lost 2 bases and J lost 6 bases. The CDR3 has 15 residues. In nucleotides, the CDR3 is TGCGCCAGCAGCTTAGGGACAGATACTGCCGGGGAGCTGTTTTTT. It encodes CASSLGTDTAGELFF.

This chain connects TRBV9 to TRBJ2-6; 7 nucleotides align to TRBD1. V lost 4 bases, J lost 2 bases, and 9 bases stayed unmatched. CDR3 length equals 17 residues. CDR1 SGDLS and CDR2 YYNGEE come from the germline V gene. DNA for the CDR3: TGTGCCAGCAGCCCGCGACAGGGAAGTGCTGGGGCCAACGTCCTGACTTTC. It specifies CASSPRQGSAGANVLTF.

This clone was seen only a few times. This rearrangement joins TRBV5-1 to TRBJ2-1, with 7 positions matching TRBD2. The V gene's germline CDR1 is SGHRS and CDR2 YFSETQ. The CDR3 spans 14 residues. V lost 4 bases to trimming and J lost 2 bases; unmatched junction nucleotides: 3. CDR3 in amino acids: CASSASGPYNEQFF. Written as DNA, the CDR3 is TGCGCCAGCAGCGCTAGCGGCCCCTACAATGAGCAGTTCTTC.

V usage is TRBV10-3 and J usage is TRBJ1-1; possibly TRBD1 for D (6 bases). The CDR3 consists of 15 residues. Trimming left V 6 bases short and J 0 bases short, with 14 bases between. Germline CDR1 is ENHRY and CDR2 is SYGVKD. The CDR3 reads CAIRPTGTMNTEAFF. The CDR3 nucleotides read TGTGCCATCAGACCGACAGGAACCATGAACACTGAAGCTTTCTTT.

This clone was picked up a small number of times. The gene calls are TRBV5-4 and TRBJ1-1; D gene uncertain. Germline V CDR1 and CDR2: SGHNT, YYREEE (reference sequence). The CDR3 loop spans 13 amino acids. V gave up 4 bases and J gave up 1 base, with 8 bases separating them. The CDR3 sequence is CASSPKSNTEAFF. In DNA form, the CDR3 reads TGTGCCAGCAGCCCAAAATCGAACACTGAAGCTTTCTTT.

The chain uses TRBV19 and TRBJ2-2, with D unclear. V shed 1 base and J shed 2 bases, with 11 bases lying between them. This CDR3 spans 16 amino acids. The germline V gene has CDR1 LNHDA and CDR2 SQIVND (reference sequence). The CDR3, as DNA: TGTGCCAGTAGTATAGGGGCCTGGGCCAACACCGGGGAGCTGTTTTTT. Translated, it gives CASSIGAWANTGELFF.

This clone has just a few counts. The chain uses TRBV7-2 and TRBJ2-5, with TRBD2 matching 7 bases. CDR1 and CDR2 (germline): SGHTA, FQGNSA. Trimming cost V 5 bases and J 1 base; bases outside gene matches: 4. CDR3 length: 14 residues. The CDR3 DNA sequence: TGTGCCAGCAGCCTCCAGCGGGGCCAAGAGACCCAGTACTTC. It specifies CASSLQRGQETQYF.

This clone was counted only a few times. The rearrangement links TRBV28 to TRBJ1-1, with no clear D. Germline V gene lookup returns CDR1 MDHEN and CDR2 SYDVKM. The ends were cut back, 3 bases at V and 1 base at J, with 9 bases in the middle. The CDR3 is made up of 14 amino acids. The CDR3 loop reads CASSFGGSNTEAFF. For the CDR3, the DNA is TGTGCCAGCAGTTTTGGAGGGTCGAACACTGAAGCTTTCTTT.

The rearrangement links TRBV28 to TRBJ1-2; 7 positions agree with TRBD1. CDR3 length: 12 residues. The V gene's germline CDR1 is MDHEN and CDR2 SYDVKM. V lost 6 bases to trimming and J lost 8 bases; unmatched junction nucleotides: 6. The DNA of the CDR3 is TGTGCCAGCAGCACGACAGGGCGGGGCTACACCTTC. Amino acid sequence: CASSTTGRGYTF.

The chain is built from TRBV7-9 and TRBJ2-5; D is uncertain. Trimming took 1 base from V and 2 from J, leaving 11 bases between them. This CDR3 region has 15 residues. Per the germline V gene, CDR1 is SEHNR and CDR2 is FQNEAQ (reference sequence). The DNA of the CDR3 is TGTGCCAGCAGCTTAGTCTCGCTACCTCAAGAGACCCAGTACTTC. It codes for CASSLVSLPQETQYF.

The rearrangement uses TRBV10-2 and TRBJ1-1; perhaps TRBD1 as D (5 bases). From germline, CDR1 is WSHSY and CDR2 SAAADI. The CDR3 spans 15 residues. V was pared by 2 bases and J by 1 base, with 11 bases between. The CDR3: CASSELGGGNTEAFF. CDR3 in DNA: TGCGCCAGCAGTGAGCTCGGGGGGGGGAACACTGAAGCTTTCTTT.

This chain uses TRBV6-1 with TRBJ1-5; 8 positions match TRBD1. Germline CDR1 MNHNS, CDR2 SASEGT. V was clipped by 8 bases and J by 4 bases; unmatched bases: 7. This CDR3 comprises 14 residues. CDR3 residues: CASSGDRNNQPQHF. The CDR3 DNA reads TGTGCCAGCTCGGGGGACAGGAATAATCAGCCCCAGCATTTT.

This chain's CDR3 is CASSFDPGQGKSGELFF. CDR3 in DNA: TGCGCCAGCAGCTTCGATCCGGGACAGGGCAAATCCGGGGAGCTGTTTTTT. The chain has TRBV5-1 and TRBJ2-2; 9 positions agree with TRBD1. V lost 2 bases, J lost 6 bases, and 11 bases stayed unmatched. The germline gives CDR1 SGHRS, CDR2 YFSETQ. The CDR3 is 17 residues long. Together with reference TRBV5-1 and TRBJ2-2, the CDR3 gives the full variable domain: KAGVTQTPRYLIKTRGQQVTLSCSPISGHRSVSWYQQTPGQGLQFLFEYFSETQRNKGNFPGRFSGRQFSNSRSEMNVSTLELGDSALYLCASSFDPGQGKSGELFFGEGSRLTVL.

This clone was picked up many times. V is TRBV2 and J is TRBJ2-4; no clear D. V lost 6 bases to trimming and J lost 0 bases, with 9 bases between them. The germline V gene has CDR1 SNHLY and CDR2 FYNNEI. This CDR3 spans 14 amino acids. The CDR3 DNA is TGTGCCAGCAGCCAACAGAAAGCCAAAAACATTCAGTACTTC. This codes for CASSQQKAKNIQYF. Full variable domain (rest looked up from reference TRBV2 and TRBJ2-4): EPEVTQTPSHQVTQMGQEVILRCVPISNHLYFYWYRQILGQKVEFLVSFYNNEISEKSEIFDDQFSVERPDGSNFTLKIRSTKLEDSAMYFCASSQQKAKNIQYFGAGTRLSVL.

The chain links TRBV15 to TRBJ1-1; maybe TRBD1 (6 bases). Germline CDR1 LNHNV, CDR2 YYDKDF (reference sequence). V was cut by 1 base and J by 1 base, with 19 bases left in between. The CDR3 is 18 amino acids. The DNA of the CDR3 is TGTGCCACCAGCAGAGGTGACAGGTTTGGGGTGAGGAACACTGAAGCTTTCTTT. It translates to CATSRGDRFGVRNTEAFF.